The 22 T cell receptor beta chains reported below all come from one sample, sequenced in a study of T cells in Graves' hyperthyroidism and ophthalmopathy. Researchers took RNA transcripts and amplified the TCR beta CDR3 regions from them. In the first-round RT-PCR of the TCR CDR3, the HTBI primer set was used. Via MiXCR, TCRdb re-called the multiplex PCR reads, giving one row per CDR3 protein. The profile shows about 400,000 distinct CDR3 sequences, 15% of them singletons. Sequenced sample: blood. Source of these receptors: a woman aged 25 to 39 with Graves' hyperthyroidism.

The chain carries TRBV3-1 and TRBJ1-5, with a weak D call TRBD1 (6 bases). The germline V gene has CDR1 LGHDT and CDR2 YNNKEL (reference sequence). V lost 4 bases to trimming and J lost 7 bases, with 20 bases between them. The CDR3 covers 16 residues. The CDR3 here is CASSPFGGQTGQPQHF. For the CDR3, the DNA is TGTGCCAGCAGCCCCTTTGGGGGCCAAACGGGGCAGCCCCAGCATTTT.

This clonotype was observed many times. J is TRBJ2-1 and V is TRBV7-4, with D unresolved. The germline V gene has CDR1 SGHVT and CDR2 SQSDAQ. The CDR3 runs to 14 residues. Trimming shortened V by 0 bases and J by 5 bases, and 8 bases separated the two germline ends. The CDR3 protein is CASSLAQSHNEQFF. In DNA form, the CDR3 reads TGTGCCAGCAGCTTAGCGCAGTCGCACAATGAGCAGTTCTTC.

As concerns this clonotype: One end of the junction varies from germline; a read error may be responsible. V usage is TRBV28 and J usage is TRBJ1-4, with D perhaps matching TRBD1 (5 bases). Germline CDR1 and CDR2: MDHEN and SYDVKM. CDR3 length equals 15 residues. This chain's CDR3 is CAGSLLRGGNEKLFF. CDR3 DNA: TGTGCCGGCAGTTTATTAAGGGGAGGTAATGAAAAACTGTTTTTT.

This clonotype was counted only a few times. CDR3 bases: TGTGCCAGTAGTATCCGGCCTCTCCATGAGCAGTTCTTC. It yields the protein CASSIRPLHEQFF. The genes are TRBV19 and TRBJ2-1; no clear D gene. Trimming cost V 3 bases and J 8 bases, with 11 bases left between them. This CDR3 comprises 13 residues. The germline V gene encodes CDR1 LNHDA and CDR2 SQIVND (reference sequence).

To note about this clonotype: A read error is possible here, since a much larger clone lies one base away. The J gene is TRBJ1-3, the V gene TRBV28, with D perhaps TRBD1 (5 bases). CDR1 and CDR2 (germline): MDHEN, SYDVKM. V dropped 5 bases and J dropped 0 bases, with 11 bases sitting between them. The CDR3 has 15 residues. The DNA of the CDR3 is TGTGCCAGCAGTGAAGGGGCAGGCTCTGGAAACACCATATATTTT. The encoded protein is CASSEGAGSGNTIYF.

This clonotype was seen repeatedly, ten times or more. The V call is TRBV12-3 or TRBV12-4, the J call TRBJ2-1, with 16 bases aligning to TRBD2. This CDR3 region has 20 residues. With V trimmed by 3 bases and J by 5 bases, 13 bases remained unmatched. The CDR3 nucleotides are TGTGCCAGCAGTTTCGCTGCCGGGACTAGCGGGAGGGCTCGGGACAATGAGCAGTTCTTC. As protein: CASSFAAGTSGRARDNEQFF.

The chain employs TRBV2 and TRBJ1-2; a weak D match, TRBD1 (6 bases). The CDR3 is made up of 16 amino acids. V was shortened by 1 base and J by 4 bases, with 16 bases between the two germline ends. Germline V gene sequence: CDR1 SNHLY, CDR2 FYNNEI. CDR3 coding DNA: TGTGCCAGCAGTGAAGTTCCAGGGGAGGGACTCTATGGCTACACCTTC. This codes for CASSEVPGEGLYGYTF.

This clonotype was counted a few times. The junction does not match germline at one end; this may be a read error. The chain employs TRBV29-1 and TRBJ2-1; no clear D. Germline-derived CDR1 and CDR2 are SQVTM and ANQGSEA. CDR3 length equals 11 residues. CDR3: CGVDGEREQFF. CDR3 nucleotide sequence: TGCGGCGTTGACGGTGAACGTGAGCAGTTCTTC.

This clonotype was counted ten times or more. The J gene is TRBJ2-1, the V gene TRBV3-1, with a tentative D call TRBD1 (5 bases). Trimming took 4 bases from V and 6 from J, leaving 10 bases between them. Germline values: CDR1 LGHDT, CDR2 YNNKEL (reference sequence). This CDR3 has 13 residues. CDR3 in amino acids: CASSLTDSNEQFF. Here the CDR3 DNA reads TGTGCCAGCAGCCTTACCGACAGCAATGAGCAGTTCTTC.

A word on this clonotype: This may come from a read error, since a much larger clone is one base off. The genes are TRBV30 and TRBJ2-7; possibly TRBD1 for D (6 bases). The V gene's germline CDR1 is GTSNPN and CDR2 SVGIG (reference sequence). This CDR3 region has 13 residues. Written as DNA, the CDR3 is TGTGCCTGCCTCAGGGGTATTCCCTACGAGCAGTGCTTC. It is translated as CACLRGIPYEQCF.

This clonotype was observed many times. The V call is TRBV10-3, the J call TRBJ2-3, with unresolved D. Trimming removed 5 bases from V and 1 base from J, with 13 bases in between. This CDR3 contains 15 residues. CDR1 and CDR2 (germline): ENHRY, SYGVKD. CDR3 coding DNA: TGTGCCATCAGTCCCGACTCTCCCGGCACAGATACGCAGTATTTT. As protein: CAISPDSPGTDTQYF.

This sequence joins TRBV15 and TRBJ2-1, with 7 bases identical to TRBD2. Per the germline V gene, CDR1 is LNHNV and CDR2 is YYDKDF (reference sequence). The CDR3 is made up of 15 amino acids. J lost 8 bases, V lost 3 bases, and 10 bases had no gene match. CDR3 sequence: CATSSPGGSPYEQFF. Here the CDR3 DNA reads TGTGCCACCAGCAGCCCTGGCGGGAGTCCGTATGAGCAGTTCTTC.

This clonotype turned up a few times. CDR3 protein: CASSFGTGFTDTQYF. CDR3 sequence (DNA): TGCGCCAGCAGCTTCGGGACAGGCTTCACAGATACGCAGTATTTT. J is TRBJ2-3 and V is TRBV5-1, with 8 bases aligning to TRBD1. The CDR3 sequence is 15 residues long. Losses at the gene ends were 2 bases for V and 2 bases for J; bases not matched to a gene: 4. CDR1 is SGHRS, CDR2 YFSETQ, per germline.

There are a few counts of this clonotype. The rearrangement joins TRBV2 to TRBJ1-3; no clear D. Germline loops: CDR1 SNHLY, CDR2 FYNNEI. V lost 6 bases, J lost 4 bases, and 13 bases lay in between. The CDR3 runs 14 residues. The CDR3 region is CASSRRVGGNTIYF. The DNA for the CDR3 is TGTGCCAGCAGCAGAAGAGTAGGGGGAAACACCATATATTTT.

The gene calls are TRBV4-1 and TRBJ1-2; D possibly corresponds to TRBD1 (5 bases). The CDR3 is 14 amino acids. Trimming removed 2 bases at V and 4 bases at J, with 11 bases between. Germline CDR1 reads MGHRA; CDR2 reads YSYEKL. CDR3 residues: CASSQFHGGYGYTF. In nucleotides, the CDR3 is TGCGCCAGCAGCCAATTTCACGGGGGCTATGGCTACACCTTC.

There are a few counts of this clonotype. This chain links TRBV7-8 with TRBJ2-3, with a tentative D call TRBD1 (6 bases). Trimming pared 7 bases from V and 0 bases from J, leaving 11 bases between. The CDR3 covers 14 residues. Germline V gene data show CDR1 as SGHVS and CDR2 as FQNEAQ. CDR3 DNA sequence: TGTGCCAGCAACGATCAGGGGAGCACAGATACGCAGTATTTT. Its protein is CASNDQGSTDTQYF.

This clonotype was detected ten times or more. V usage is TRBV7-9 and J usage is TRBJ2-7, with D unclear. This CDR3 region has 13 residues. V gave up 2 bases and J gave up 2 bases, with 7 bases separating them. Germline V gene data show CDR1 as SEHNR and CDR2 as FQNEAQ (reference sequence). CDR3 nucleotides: TGTGCCAGCAGCTTAATCAGGACCTACGAGCAGTACTTC. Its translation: CASSLIRTYEQYF.

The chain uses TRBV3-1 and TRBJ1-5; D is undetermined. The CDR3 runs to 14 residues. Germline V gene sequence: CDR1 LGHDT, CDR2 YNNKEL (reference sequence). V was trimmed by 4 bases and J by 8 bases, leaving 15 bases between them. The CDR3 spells CASSLAAGGEPQHF. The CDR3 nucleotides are TGTGCCAGCAGCCTGGCCGCAGGTGGAGAGCCCCAGCATTTT.

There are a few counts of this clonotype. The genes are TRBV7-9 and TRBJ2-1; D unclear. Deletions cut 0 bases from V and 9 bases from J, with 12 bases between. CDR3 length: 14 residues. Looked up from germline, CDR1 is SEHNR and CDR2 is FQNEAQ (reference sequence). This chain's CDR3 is CASSLALIDFEQFF. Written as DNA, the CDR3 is TGTGCCAGCAGCTTAGCCCTGATTGACTTTGAGCAGTTCTTC.

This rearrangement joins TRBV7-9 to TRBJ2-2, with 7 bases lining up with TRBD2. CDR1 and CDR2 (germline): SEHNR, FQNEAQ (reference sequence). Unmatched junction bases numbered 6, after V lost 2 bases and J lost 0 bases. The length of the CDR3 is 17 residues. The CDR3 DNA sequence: TGTGCCAGCAGCTTAAGCTGGCGGGAGTCGAACACCGGGGAGCTGTTTTTT. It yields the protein CASSLSWRESNTGELFF.

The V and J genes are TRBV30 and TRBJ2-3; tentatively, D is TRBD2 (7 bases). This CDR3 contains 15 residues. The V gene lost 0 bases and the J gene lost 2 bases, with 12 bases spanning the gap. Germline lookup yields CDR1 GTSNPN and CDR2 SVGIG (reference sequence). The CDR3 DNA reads TGTGCCTGGAGTGTACGAGCGGGACACACAGATACGCAGTATTTT. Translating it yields CAWSVRAGHTDTQYF.

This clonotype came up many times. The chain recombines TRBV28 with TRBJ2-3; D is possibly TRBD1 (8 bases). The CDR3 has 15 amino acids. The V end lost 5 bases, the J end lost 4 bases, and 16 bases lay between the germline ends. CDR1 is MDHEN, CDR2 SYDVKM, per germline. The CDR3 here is CASSRTGRGADTQYF. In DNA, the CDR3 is TGTGCCAGCAGTCGGACAGGGAGGGGGGCAGATACGCAGTATTTT.